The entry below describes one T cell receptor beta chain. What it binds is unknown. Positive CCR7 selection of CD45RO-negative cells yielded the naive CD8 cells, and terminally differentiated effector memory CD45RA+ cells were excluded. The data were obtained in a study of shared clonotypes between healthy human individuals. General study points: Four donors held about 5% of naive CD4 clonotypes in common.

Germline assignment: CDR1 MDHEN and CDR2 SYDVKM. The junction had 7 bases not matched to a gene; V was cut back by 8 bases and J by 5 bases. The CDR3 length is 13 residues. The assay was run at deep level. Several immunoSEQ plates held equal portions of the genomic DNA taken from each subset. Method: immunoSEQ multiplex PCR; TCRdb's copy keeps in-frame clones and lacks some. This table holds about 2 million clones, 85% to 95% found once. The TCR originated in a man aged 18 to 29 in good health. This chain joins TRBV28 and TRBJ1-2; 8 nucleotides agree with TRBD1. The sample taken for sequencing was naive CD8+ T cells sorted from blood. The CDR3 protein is CASGLGTGYGYTF. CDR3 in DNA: TGTGCCAGCGGACTGGGGACAGGTTATGGCTACACCTTC.